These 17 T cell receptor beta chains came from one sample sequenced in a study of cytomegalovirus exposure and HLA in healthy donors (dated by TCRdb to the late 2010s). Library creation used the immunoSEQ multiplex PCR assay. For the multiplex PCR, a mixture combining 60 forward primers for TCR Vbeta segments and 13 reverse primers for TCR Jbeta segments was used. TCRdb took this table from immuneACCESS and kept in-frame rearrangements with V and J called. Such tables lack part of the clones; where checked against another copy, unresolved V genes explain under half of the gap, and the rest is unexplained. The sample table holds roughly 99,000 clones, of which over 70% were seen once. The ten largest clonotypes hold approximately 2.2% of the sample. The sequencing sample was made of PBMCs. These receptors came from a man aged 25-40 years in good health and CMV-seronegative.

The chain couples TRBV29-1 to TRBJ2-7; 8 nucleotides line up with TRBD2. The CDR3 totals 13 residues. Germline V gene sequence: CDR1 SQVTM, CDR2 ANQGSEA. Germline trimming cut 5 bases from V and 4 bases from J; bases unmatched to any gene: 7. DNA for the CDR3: TGCAGCGTTTTAGCGGGATCCCCTTACGAGCAGTACTTC. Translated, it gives CSVLAGSPYEQYF.

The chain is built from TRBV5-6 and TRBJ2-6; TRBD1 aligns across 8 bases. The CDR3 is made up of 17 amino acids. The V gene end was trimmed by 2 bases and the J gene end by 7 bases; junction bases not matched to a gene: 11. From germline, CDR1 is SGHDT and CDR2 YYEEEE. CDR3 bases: TGTGCCAGCAGCTTCACCCACGGGACAGGTCGAGCCAACGTCCTGACTTTC. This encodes CASSFTHGTGRANVLTF.

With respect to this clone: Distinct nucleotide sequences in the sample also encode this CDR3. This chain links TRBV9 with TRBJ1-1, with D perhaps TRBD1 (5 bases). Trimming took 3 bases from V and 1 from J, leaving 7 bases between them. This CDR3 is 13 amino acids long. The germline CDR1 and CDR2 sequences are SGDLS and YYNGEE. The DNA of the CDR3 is TGTGCCAGCAGCGGCAGGGAGAACACTGAAGCTTTCTTT. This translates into CASSGRENTEAFF.

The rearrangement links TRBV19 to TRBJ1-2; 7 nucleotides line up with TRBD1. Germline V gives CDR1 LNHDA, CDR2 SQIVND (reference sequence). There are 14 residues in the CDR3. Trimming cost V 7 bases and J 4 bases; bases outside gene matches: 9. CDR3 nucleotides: TGTGCCAGTACCCAACGTGGGACAGTCTATGGCTACACCTTC. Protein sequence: CASTQRGTVYGYTF.

CDR3 in amino acids: CASKEQAYSGNTIYF. In nucleotides, the CDR3 is TGTGCCAGCAAAGAACAGGCCTACTCTGGAAACACCATATATTTT. This chain links TRBV6-1 with TRBJ1-3; maybe TRBD1 (5 bases). Germline V CDR1 and CDR2: MNHNS, SASEGT. This CDR3 spans 15 amino acids. V lost 7 bases to trimming and J lost 0 bases, with 13 bases between them.

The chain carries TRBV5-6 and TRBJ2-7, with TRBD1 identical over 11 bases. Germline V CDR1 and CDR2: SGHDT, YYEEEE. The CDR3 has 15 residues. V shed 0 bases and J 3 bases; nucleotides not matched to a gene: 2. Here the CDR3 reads CASSLVGTGGYEQYF. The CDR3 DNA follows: TGTGCCAGCAGCTTGGTAGGGACAGGGGGCTACGAGCAGTACTTC. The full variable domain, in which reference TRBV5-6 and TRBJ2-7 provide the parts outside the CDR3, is DAGVTQSPTHLIKTRGQQVTLRCSPKSGHDTVSWYQQALGQGPQFIFQYYEEEERQRGNFPDRFSGHQFPNYSSELNVNALLLGDSALYLCASSLVGTGGYEQYFGPGTRLTVT.

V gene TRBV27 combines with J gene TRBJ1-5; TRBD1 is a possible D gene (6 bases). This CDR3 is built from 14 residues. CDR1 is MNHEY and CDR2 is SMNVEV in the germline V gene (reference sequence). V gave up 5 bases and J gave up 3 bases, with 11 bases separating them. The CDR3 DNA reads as TGTGCCAGCAGTCCGGACAGTCTCAATCAGCCCCAGCATTTT. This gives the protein CASSPDSLNQPQHF.

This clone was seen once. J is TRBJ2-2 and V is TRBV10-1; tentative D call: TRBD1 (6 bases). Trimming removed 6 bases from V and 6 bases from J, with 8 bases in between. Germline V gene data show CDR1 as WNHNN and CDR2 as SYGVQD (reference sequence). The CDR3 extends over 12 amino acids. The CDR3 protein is CASRQGAGELFF. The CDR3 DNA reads TGCGCCAGCAGACAGGGTGCCGGGGAGCTGTTTTTT.

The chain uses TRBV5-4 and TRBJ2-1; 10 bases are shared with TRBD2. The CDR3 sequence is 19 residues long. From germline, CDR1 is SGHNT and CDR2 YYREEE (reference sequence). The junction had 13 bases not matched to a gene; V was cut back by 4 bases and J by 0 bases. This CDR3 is CASSDGGLAGVRSYNEQFF. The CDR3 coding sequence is TGTGCCAGCAGCGATGGAGGGCTAGCGGGGGTCCGCTCCTACAATGAGCAGTTCTTC.

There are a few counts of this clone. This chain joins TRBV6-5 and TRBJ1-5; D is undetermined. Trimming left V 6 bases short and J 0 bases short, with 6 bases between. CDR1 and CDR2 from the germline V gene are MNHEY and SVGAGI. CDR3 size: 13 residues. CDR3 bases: TGTGCCAGCAGCCAGTATAGCAATCAGCCCCAGCATTTT. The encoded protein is CASSQYSNQPQHF.

The CDR3 is CASKSPRTAFYNSPLHF. The DNA of the CDR3 is TGTGCCAGCAAATCACCAAGGACAGCTTTCTATAATTCACCCCTCCACTTT. The chain employs TRBV6-9 and TRBJ1-6, with D tentatively TRBD1 (6 bases). The CDR3 has 17 residues. From germline, CDR1 is MNHGY and CDR2 SVAAGI. Trimming took 7 bases from V and 3 from J, leaving 19 bases between them.

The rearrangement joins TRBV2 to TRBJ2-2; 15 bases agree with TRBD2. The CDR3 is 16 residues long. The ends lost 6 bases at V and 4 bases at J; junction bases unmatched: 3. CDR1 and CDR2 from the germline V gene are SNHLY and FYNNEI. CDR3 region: CASRGLAGGVTGELFF. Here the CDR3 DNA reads TGTGCCAGCAGGGGACTAGCGGGGGGCGTCACCGGGGAGCTGTTTTTT.

The CDR3 bases are TGTGCCAGCAGTCGGGACATTAATGAAAAACTGTTTTTT. It translates to CASSRDINEKLFF. The rearrangement joins TRBV7-8 to TRBJ1-4; D might be TRBD1 (6 bases). V lost 6 bases and J 4 bases, leaving 9 bases between the germline ends. Germline CDR1 reads SGHVS; CDR2 reads FQNEAQ. The CDR3 loop spans 13 amino acids.

CDR3 DNA: TGTGCCAGCAGTGGGCCCCTAGGACAGGGGTTGACTGAAGCTTTCTTT. This translates into CASSGPLGQGLTEAFF. The rearrangement joins TRBV6-1 to TRBJ1-1; 9 nucleotides line up with TRBD1. Germline V gene lookup returns CDR1 MNHNS and CDR2 SASEGT. The CDR3 runs 16 residues. V dropped 4 bases and J dropped 5; count of bases not matched to a gene: 11.

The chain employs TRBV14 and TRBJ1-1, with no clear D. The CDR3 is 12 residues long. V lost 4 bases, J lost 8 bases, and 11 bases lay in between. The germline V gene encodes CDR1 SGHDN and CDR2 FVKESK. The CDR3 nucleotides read TGTGCCAGCAGCCCCCAGTTGGCAGAAGCTTTCTTT. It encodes CASSPQLAEAFF. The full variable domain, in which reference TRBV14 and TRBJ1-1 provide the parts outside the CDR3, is EAGVTQFPSHSVIEKGQTVTLRCDPISGHDNLYWYRRVMGKEIKFLLHFVKESKQDESGMPNNRFLAERTGGTYSTLKVQPAELEDSGVYFCASSPQLAEAFFGQGTRLTVV.

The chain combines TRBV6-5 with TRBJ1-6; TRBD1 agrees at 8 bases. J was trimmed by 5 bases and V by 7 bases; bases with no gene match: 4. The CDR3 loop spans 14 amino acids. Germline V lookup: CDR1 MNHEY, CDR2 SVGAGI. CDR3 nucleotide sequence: TGTGCCAGCACCGGGACAGGCCATAATTCACCCCTCCACTTT. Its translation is CASTGTGHNSPLHF.

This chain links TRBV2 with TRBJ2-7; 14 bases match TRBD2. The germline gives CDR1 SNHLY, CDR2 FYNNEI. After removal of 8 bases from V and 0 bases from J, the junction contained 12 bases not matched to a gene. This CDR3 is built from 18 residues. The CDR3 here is CASPEERLAGGISYEQYF. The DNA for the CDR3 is TGTGCCAGCCCCGAAGAGAGACTAGCGGGGGGGATCTCCTACGAGCAGTACTTC. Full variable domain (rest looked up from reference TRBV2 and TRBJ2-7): EPEVTQTPSHQVTQMGQEVILRCVPISNHLYFYWYRQILGQKVEFLVSFYNNEISEKSEIFDDQFSVERPDGSNFTLKIRSTKLEDSAMYFCASPEERLAGGISYEQYFGPGTRLTVT.